This T cell receptor (beta chain) was sequenced during a study of spatial heterogeneity in lung cancer. With 3 bases clipped from V and 9 bases from J, the junction kept 13 bases outside the gene matches. This CDR3 comprises 16 residues. From germline, CDR1 is KGHSH and CDR2 LQKENI. Many counts were recorded for this clonotype. Each CDR3 protein gets one entry after TCRdb re-called the 5' RACE reads with MiXCR. Here the sample spans some 4,100 distinct CDR3 sequences, 8.8% being singletons. Indicated time point: sample taken at primary tumor resection. The chain joins TRBV18 to TRBJ2-1; 8 nucleotides match TRBD2. The TCR originated in a female donor with early-stage non-small cell lung cancer. Sequencing used normal lung tissue next to the tumor, obtained at surgery. Written as DNA, the CDR3 is TGTGCCAGCTCACCCCCCACAGCGGGAGATGAAAGTGAGCAGTTCTTC. This gives the protein CASSPPTAGDESEQFF.